A single sample gave rise to the 8 T cell receptor beta chains below, sequenced in a study of STAT5B mutations in CD4+ large granular lymphocyte leukemia. Sequencing used immunoSEQ multiplex PCR; TCRdb keeps in-frame clones, though not all of them. This table holds 20,000 to 25,000 clones, around 75% found once. The sample was CD4+ T cells from blood buffy coats. The receptors were gathered from a human donor in good health.

This clone was found a few times. CDR3 in amino acids: CAISGGTTNTEAFF. CDR3 coding DNA: TGTGCCATCAGTGGAGGGACGACCAACACTGAAGCTTTCTTT. This sequence joins TRBV10-3 and TRBJ1-1; D possibly corresponds to TRBD1 (5 bases). The CDR3 runs 14 residues. Per the germline V gene, CDR1 is ENHRY and CDR2 is SYGVKD. The V end lost 4 bases, the J end lost 2 bases, and 11 bases lay between the germline ends.

J is TRBJ2-7 and V is TRBV10-3; the match to TRBD1 covers 10 bases. The CDR3 extends over 14 amino acids. Germline CDR1 and CDR2: ENHRY and SYGVKD. Losses at the gene ends were 9 bases for V and 0 bases for J; bases not matched to a gene: 5. CDR3 protein: CAIRTGGNSYEQYF. The CDR3, as DNA: TGTGCCATAAGGACAGGGGGGAACTCCTACGAGCAGTACTTC.

This clone appeared a few times. The chain recombines TRBV2 with TRBJ1-5; D unclear. Per the germline V gene, CDR1 is SNHLY and CDR2 is FYNNEI. With 8 bases removed from V and 0 bases from J, the gap between germline ends came to 8 bases. This CDR3 comprises 13 residues. The CDR3 loop is CASCQNSNQPQHF. CDR3 coding DNA: TGTGCCAGCTGTCAGAATAGCAATCAGCCCCAGCATTTT. Combining the CDR3 with reference TRBV2 and TRBJ1-5 gives the whole variable domain EPEVTQTPSHQVTQMGQEVILRCVPISNHLYFYWYRQILGQKVEFLVSFYNNEISEKSEIFDDQFSVERPDGSNFTLKIRSTKLEDSAMYFCASCQNSNQPQHFGDGTRLSIL.

This clone was observed a handful of times. V and J are TRBV7-2 and TRBJ1-1, with D possibly being TRBD1 (5 bases). This CDR3 comprises 16 residues. Per the germline V gene, CDR1 is SGHTA and CDR2 is FQGNSA. Trimming took 1 base from V and 1 from J, leaving 13 bases between them. The CDR3, as DNA: TGTGCCAGCAGCTTAGTAAGTACAGGACCGAACACTGAAGCTTTCTTT. Protein product: CASSLVSTGPNTEAFF.

The gene calls are TRBV5-1 and TRBJ2-7, with 8 bases matching TRBD2. Germline trimming cut 4 bases from V and 5 bases from J; bases unmatched to any gene: 11. The germline gives CDR1 SGHRS, CDR2 YFSETQ. CDR3 length equals 15 residues. The CDR3 spells CASSVRPGGGNEQYF. The CDR3 DNA reads TGCGCCAGCAGCGTTCGGCCCGGGGGGGGAAACGAGCAGTACTTC.

This clone appeared a single time. This chain joins TRBV10-3 and TRBJ2-7; 10 bases map to TRBD1. Germline CDR1 is ENHRY and CDR2 is SYGVKD. This CDR3 is 14 amino acids long. Trimming took 8 bases from V and 2 from J; bases not matched to a gene: 6. CDR3 amino acids: CAIRGQGPTYEQYF. The CDR3 region has the DNA TGTGCCATCCGGGGACAGGGGCCCACCTACGAGCAGTACTTC.

The V call is TRBV9, the J call TRBJ2-5; 7 bases are shared with TRBD2. The CDR3 extends over 15 amino acids. Trimming removed 0 bases from V and 7 bases from J; junction bases left unmatched: 9. The germline V gene has CDR1 SGDLS and CDR2 YYNGEE. CDR3 residues: CASSVAGRSGGTQYF. The DNA for the CDR3 is TGTGCCAGCAGCGTAGCGGGGAGGTCGGGGGGGACCCAGTACTTC.

This clone appeared once. This chain links TRBV18 with TRBJ1-1; D is ambiguous. The germline V gene encodes CDR1 KGHSH and CDR2 LQKENI. The CDR3 runs 13 residues. Trimming pared 3 bases from V and 4 bases from J, leaving 9 bases between. DNA for the CDR3: TGTGCCAGCTCACCGATTGTGTCCACTGAAGCTTTCTTT. It yields the protein CASSPIVSTEAFF.